This T cell receptor beta chain was profiled in a study of T-cell reconstitution after alpha-beta-depleted transplantation in children. Using unique molecular identifiers, the investigators prepared the TCRbeta library. TCRdb reanalysed the PCR reads using MiXCR and keeps one entry per CDR3 protein. This sample carries a few hundred thousand distinct CDR3 sequences, over 40% of them seen once, and the ten largest clones take under 35%. The V end lost 0 bases, the J end lost 3 bases, and 9 bases lay between the germline ends. Per the germline V gene, CDR1 is LGHNA and CDR2 is YNFKEQ. The CDR3 has 15 residues. This clonotype was counted many times.

The sample in question was PBMCs, obtained before TCRalphabeta/CD19-depleted stem cell transplant. The rearrangement joins TRBV4-2 to TRBJ2-1; unclear D gene. This receptor was obtained from a girl aged 2-10 years with aplastic anemia, due to receive a stem cell transplant. The CDR3 nucleotides read TGTGCCAGCAGCCAAGAAGTGACACTCTACAATGAGCAGTTCTTC. It is translated as CASSQEVTLYNEQFF.